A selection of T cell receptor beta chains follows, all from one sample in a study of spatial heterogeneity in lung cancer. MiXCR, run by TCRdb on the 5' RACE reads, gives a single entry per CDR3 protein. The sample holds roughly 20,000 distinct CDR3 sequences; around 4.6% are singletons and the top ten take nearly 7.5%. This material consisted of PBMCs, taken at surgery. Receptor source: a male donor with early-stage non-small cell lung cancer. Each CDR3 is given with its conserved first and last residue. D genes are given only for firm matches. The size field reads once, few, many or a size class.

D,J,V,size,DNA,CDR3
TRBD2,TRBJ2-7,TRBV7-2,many,TGTGCCAGCAGCCCAATTAGCGGGAGCTACGAGCAGTACTTC,CASSPISGSYEQYF
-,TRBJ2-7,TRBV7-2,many,TGTGCCAGCAGCTTAGCGATAACAGGGTGGGAGCAGTACTTC,CASSLAITGWEQYF
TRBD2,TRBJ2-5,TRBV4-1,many,TGCGCCAGCAGCCAAGAGGCCCCCGGCTCGGCTAGCGGGGTCCGTGAGACCCAGTACTTC,CASSQEAPGSASGVRETQYF
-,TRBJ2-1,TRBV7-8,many,TGTGCCAGCAGCTTAAGCTCGCGGTCGGACAATGAGCAGTTCTTC,CASSLSSRSDNEQFF
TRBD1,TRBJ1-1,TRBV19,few,TGTGCCAGTAGGGTAACAGGGGTAAACACTGAAGCTTTCTTT,CASRVTGVNTEAFF
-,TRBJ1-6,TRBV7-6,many,TGTGCCAGCAGCTTGAGGGGCGATAATTCACCCCTCCACTTT,CASSLRGDNSPLHF
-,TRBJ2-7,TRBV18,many,TGTGCCAGCTCACCACGGGTTGACTACGAGCAGTACTTC,CASSPRVDYEQYF
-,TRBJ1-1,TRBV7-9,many,TGTGCCAGCAGTATCGGCACTGAAGCTTTCTTT,CASSIGTEAFF
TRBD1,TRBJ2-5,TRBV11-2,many,TGTGCCAGCAGAACCAGACAGGGGGCATGGCAGACCCAGTACTTC,CASRTRQGAWQTQYF
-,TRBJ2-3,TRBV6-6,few,TGTGCCAGCACCCAGCCCACAGATACGCAGTATTTT,CASTQPTDTQYF
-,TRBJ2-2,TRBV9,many,TGTGCCAGCAGCTCCGACCACCGGCCCGGGGAGCTGTTTTTT,CASSSDHRPGELFF
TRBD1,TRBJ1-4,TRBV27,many,TGTGCCAGCAGTCCTCACCCCAGGGGGAGAAGGGAAAAACTGTTTTTT,CASSPHPRGRREKLFF
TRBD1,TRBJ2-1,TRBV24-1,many,TGTGCCACCAGTGATTTGGCACAGGGGAATGAGCAGTTCTTC,CATSDLAQGNEQFF
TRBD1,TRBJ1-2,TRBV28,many,TGTGCCTGCGAACCGGGACAGGGGAACTATGGCTACACCTTC,CACEPGQGNYGYTF
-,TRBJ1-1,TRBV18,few,TGTGCCAGCTCGCGCGACCTACAGGGTCGTGGGAACACTGAAGCTTTCTTT,CASSRDLQGRGNTEAFF
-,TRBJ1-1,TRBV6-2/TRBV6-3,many,TGTGCCAGCAGTTACTGGACTGAAGCTTTCTTT,CASSYWTEAFF